This T cell receptor beta chain emerged from a study of blood T cell repertoires in COVID-19 (dated by TCRdb to 2019 to 2021). In the study overall: Samples from collaborators originated in the United States, Italy and Spain and spanned both the acute and convalescent phases of COVID-19. The material from the prospective study consisted of cDNA or gDNA derived from T cells, B-cell-depleted T cells, or PBMCs. The dataset comprised deeply sampled blood TCRbeta repertoires from subjects exposed to, actively infected with, or recovered from COVID-19. The repertoires were released in a freely available public database meant as a resource for research on the immune response to SARS-CoV-2. Samples came from the ongoing ImmuneRACE study (first 160 participants) plus 1,254 subjects from 6 global collaborators. Nearly every sample came with metadata listing a de-identified subject ID, COVID-19 status, age in years and sex. HLA class I and class II types, where available, came from metadata supplied by the sample provider rather than from assay-based typing.

Worth noting for this clone: No antigen is known for it. Base qualities are not at hand, and no much larger clone is one base apart.

In the prospective study, participants were about 18 to 100 years old, resided in 24 geographic areas of the United States, and were enrolled through a virtual design. To assign participants to cohorts, the prospective study relied on clinical history that participants themselves reported in a screening survey and a study questionnaire. Recovered participants in ImmuneRACE Cohort 3 were defined by two consecutive negative NP/OP PCR tests, clearance by a healthcare professional, or resolution of symptoms. Mobile phlebotomists in the prospective study collected whole blood, serum and a nasopharyngeal or oropharyngeal swab from every participant. Over a 2-month period, participants in the prospective study had the option of providing additional blood draws and questionnaires. Prospective study blood samples were shipped either frozen or at room temperature before DNA extraction. TCRbeta CDR3 regions were amplified from genomic DNA by means of the immunoSEQ Assay, a bias-controlled multiplex PCR. Concerning the study's data processing: Within the assay, amplification of reference gene primers was used to estimate how many nucleated cells each sample contained. To quantify the absolute abundance of each unique TCRbeta CDR3 rearrangement, sequence reads were collapsed and filtered. For each sample, productive Simpson clonality was calculated as the square root of Simpson's diversity index across productive rearrangements. As stored in TCRdb, this immuneACCESS dataset retains in-frame rearrangements with V and J assigned. A fraction of the clones does not appear; measured against another copy, unresolved V genes explain less than half of the discrepancy, and the remainder lacks a known reason. That table supplies the V and J calls and clone size; D and trimming were determined from the DNA. The sample data list under 350,000 clones, and roughly 91% of these were observed just once. The ten largest clones represent 1.9% of the sample.

What the work shows at the level of the full study, not this receptor alone: Clinical and demographic metadata were provided uncurated, with the amount varying by source and participant.

The CDR3 runs 16 residues from the cysteine to the phenylalanine. Only the CDR3 portion is preserved as DNA: 48 bases, with reading frame beginning at the first base. The V end gives up 4 bases and the J end 2 bases, leaving 7 bases in the junction not matched to a gene. Looking up the germline V gene yields CDR1 MDHEN and CDR2 SYDVKM. The specimen was PBMCs or T cells enriched from blood (not recorded which). The receptor was isolated from a woman aged 60-75 years who had recovered from COVID-19. The sequence is built from TRBV28 and TRBJ2-1, and 8 junction bases match TRBD2. The CDR3 loop reads CASSSSGSSPYNEQFF. At the DNA level, the sequence is TGTGCCAGCAGTTCCAGCGGGAGCAGCCCCTACAATGAGCAGTTCTTC.